This record concerns one TCR beta chain sequence. Its antigen is unidentified. A read error may produce the germline difference seen at one junction end. A single record per CDR3 protein comes from TCRdb applying MiXCR to the reads. The sample lists about 830,000 distinct CDR3 sequences, around a third seen once, with 9.5% to 15% in the top ten. These data belong to a study of T cell repertoires in cytomegalovirus infection. Study-level background: A matching HLA type, together with CMV infection, was signaled by public TCR beta signatures.

Germline CDR1 and CDR2: SGHTA and FQGNSA. This CDR3 has 13 amino acids. Whole-study results and caveats: It was HLA-C-restricted CMV-specific TCR beta clonotypes that dominated the response ex vivo. CMV carriers with the relevant HLA were identified by cumulative public TCR beta family frequency.

The input for sequencing was cultured CD8+ T cells from PBMCs, taken from culture after CMV antigen stimulation. This rearrangement joins TRBV7-2 to TRBJ2-1; tentatively, D is TRBD1 or TRBD2 (6 bases each). The receptor was derived from a human donor in good health (CMV status not recorded). Some clones in this sample may be carry-over from other donors' samples. The CDR3 DNA reads TGTGCCGAGGGGGGCGGCTCCGACAATGAGCAGTTCTTC. This translates into CAEGGGSDNEQFF.